This T cell receptor beta chain was identified during a study of control samples from healthy donors and cancer patients. Germline values: CDR1 SEHNR, CDR2 FQNEAQ (reference sequence). This CDR3 has 14 residues. V was shortened by 5 bases and J by 6 bases, with 16 bases between the two germline ends. This clone was observed a single time. Assay: immunoSEQ multiplex PCR; the TCRdb copy retains only in-frame clones and omits some. The sample shows around 90,000 clones, around nine tenths of them seen only once. Source material: blood. This TCR was sampled from a man aged 25 to 40 in good health. The genes are TRBV7-9 and TRBJ1-1; D is possibly TRBD1 (5 bases). The CDR3 bases are TGTGCCAGCAGCCCCCCCCAGCGAGGGGCTGAAGCTTTCTTT. Translated: CASSPPQRGAEAFF.